This T cell receptor (beta chain) was sequenced during a study of OX40 agonist ivuxolimab in advanced cancers. Study-wide background: The study enrolled dose-escalation patients with hepatocellular carcinoma, melanoma, renal cell or head and neck cancer.

CDR1 is SGHRS, CDR2 YFSETQ, per germline. The ends were cut back, 0 bases at V and 4 bases at J, with 11 bases in the middle. The CDR3 has 16 residues. The assay was immunoSEQ multiplex PCR, and TCRdb's table has in-frame clones only and misses some. The table includes under 75,000 clones, about 89% detected once. The sample was CD4+ or CD8+ T cells sorted from blood, taken in a trial of the OX40 agonist ivuxolimab. The chain carries TRBV5-1 and TRBJ2-6; D is uncertain. The TCR was taken from an adult with an advanced solid tumor such as melanoma, head and neck, liver or kidney cancer. CDR3 protein: CASSLVSVSGANVLTF. The CDR3 DNA follows: TGCGCCAGCAGCTTGGTTAGTGTTTCAGGGGCCAACGTCCTGACTTTC.